Included here is one T cell receptor (beta chain) sequence, with context. Samples were sequenced at Survey level, maximum 500,000 reads. Generated by immunoSEQ multiplex PCR, the TCRdb table keeps only in-frame clones and is missing some. The sample lists about 32,000 clones, around 80% seen once, with 4% to 5.5% in the top ten. This sample is part of a study of pediatric ulcerative colitis. The CDR3 runs 15 residues. With V trimmed by 7 bases and J by 10 bases, 16 bases remained unmatched. Germline loops: CDR1 SGHTA, CDR2 FQGNSA. The sequence came from a boy between 10 and 17 years old with severe ulcerative colitis. This rearrangement joins TRBV7-2 to TRBJ1-1, with 9 bases matching TRBD1. Sequences were obtained from blood. CDR3 loop: CASTVEVGTGYVAFF. Written as DNA, the CDR3 is TGTGCCAGCACCGTAGAGGTGGGGACAGGGTACGTAGCTTTCTTT.